The 2 T cell receptor beta chains below were found in one sample sequenced in a study of CD8+CD57+ T cells in acquired aplastic anemia. Genomic DNA acted as the template from which TCR beta VDJ combination and CDR3 sequence profiling were carried out. TCRdb passed the reads through MiXCR, listing each CDR3 protein once. The sample carries around 140,000 distinct CDR3 sequences, 40% to 45% recorded once. Sequences were obtained from sorted CD4+, CD8+, or CD8+CD57+ T cells (not recorded which) from PBMCs. The source is a human donor in good health, serving as a control.

This clonotype was counted at least ten times. The V call is TRBV5-1, the J call TRBJ2-1; TRBD2 matches at 10 bases. Trimming at V came to 4 bases and at J to 9 bases, leaving 7 bases not matched to a gene. Germline V gives CDR1 SGHRS, CDR2 YFSETQ. This CDR3 spans 14 amino acids. DNA for the CDR3: TGCGCCAGCAGCCCGGGACAGCGGGGGGGTGAGCAGTTCTTC. It is translated as CASSPGQRGGEQFF.

This clonotype has a count of ten or more. The rearrangement joins TRBV20-1 to TRBJ2-5; 10 bases align to TRBD2. V dropped 7 bases and J dropped 5; count of bases not matched to a gene: 10. Looked up from germline, CDR1 is DFQATT and CDR2 is SNEGSKA (reference sequence). This CDR3 region has 14 residues. CDR3 nucleotides: TGCAGTGTTAGCGGGAGGTTCCCCCGTGAGACCCAGTACTTC. Translating gives CSVSGRFPRETQYF.